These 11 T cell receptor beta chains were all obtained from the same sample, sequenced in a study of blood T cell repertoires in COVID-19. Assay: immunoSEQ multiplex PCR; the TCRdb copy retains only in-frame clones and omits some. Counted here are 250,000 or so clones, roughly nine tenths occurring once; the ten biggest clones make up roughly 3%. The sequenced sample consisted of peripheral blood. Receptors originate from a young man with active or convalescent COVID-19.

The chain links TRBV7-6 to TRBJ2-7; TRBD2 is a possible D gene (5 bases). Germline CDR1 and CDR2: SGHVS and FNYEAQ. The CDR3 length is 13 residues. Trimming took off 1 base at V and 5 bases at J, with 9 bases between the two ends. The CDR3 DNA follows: TGTGCCAGCAGCTTAGTTAGGGAGAACGAGCAGTACTTC. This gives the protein CASSLVRENEQYF.

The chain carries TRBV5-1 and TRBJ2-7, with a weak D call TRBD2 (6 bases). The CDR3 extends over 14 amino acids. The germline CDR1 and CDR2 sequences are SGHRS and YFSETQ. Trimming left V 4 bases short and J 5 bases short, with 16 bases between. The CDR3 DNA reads TGCGCCAGCAGCACCCGGTCCGGAGGGAACGAGCAGTACTTC. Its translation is CASSTRSGGNEQYF.

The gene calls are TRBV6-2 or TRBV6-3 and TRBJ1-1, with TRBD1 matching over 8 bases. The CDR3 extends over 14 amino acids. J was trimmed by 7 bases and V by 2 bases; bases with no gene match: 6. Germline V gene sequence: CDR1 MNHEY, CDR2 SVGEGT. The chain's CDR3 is CASSYVTGVVEAFF. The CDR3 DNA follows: TGTGCCAGCAGTTACGTGACAGGGGTAGTTGAAGCTTTCTTT.

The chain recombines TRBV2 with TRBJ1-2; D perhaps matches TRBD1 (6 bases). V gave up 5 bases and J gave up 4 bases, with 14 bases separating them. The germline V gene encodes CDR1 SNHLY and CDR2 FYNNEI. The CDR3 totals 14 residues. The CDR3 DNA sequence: TGTGCCAGCAGTACAGCGGGGGCAGTCTATGGCTACACCTTC. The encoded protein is CASSTAGAVYGYTF. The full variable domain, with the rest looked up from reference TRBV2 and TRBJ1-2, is EPEVTQTPSHQVTQMGQEVILRCVPISNHLYFYWYRQILGQKVEFLVSFYNNEISEKSEIFDDQFSVERPDGSNFTLKIRSTKLEDSAMYFCASSTAGAVYGYTFGSGTRLTVV.

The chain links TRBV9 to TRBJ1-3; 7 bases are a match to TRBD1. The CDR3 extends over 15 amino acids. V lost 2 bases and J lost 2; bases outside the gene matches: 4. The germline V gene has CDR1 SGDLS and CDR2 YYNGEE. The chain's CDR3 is CASSVNQGAGNTIYF. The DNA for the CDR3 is TGTGCCAGCAGCGTCAACCAGGGGGCTGGAAACACCATATATTTT.

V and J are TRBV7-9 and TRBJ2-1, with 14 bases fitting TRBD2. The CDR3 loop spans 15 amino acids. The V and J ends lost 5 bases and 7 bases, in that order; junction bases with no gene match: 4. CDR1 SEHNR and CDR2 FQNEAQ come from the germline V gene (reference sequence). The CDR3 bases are TGTGCCAGCAGCACCGGACTAGCGGGAGGAAATGAGCAGTTCTTC. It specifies CASSTGLAGGNEQFF.

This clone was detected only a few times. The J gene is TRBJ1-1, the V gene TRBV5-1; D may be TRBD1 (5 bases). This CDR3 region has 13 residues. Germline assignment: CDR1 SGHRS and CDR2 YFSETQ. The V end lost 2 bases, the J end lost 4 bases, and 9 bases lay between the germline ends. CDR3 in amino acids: CASSFGQGTEAFF. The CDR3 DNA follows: TGCGCCAGCAGCTTCGGGCAGGGCACTGAAGCTTTCTTT.

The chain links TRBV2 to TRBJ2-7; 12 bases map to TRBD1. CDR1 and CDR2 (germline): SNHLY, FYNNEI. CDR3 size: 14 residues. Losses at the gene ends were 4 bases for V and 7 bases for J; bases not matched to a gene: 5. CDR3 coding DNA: TGTGCCAGCAGTGCCGGGACAGGGGGCCGGGAGCAGTACTTC. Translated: CASSAGTGGREQYF.

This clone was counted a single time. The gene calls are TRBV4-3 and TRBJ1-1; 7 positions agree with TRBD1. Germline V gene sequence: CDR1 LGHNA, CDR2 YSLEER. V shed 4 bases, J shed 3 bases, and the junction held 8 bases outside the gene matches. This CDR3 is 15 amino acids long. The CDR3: CASSPRTGIDTEAFF. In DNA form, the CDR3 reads TGCGCCAGCAGCCCACGGACAGGCATTGACACTGAAGCTTTCTTT.

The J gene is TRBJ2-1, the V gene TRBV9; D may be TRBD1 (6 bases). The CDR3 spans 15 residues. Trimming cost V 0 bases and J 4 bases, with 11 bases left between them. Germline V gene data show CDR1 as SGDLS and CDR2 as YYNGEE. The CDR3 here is CASSVGGQRYNEQFF. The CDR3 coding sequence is TGTGCCAGCAGCGTAGGGGGACAACGTTACAATGAGCAGTTCTTC.

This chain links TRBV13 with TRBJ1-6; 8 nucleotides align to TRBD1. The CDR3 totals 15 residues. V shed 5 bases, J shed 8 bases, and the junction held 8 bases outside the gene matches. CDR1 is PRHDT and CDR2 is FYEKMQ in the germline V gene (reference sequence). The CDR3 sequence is CASSQGTGSYSPLHF. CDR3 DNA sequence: TGTGCCAGCAGCCAAGGGACAGGCTCATATTCACCCCTCCACTTT.